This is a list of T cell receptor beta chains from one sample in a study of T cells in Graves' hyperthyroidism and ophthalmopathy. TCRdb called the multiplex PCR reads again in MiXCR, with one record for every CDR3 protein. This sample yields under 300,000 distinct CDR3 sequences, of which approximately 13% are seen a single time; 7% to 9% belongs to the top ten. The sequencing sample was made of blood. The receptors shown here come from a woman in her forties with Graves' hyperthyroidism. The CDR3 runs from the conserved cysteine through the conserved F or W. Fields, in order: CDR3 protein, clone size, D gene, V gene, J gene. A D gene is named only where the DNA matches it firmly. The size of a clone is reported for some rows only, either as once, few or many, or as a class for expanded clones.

CDR3: CSAGQGSTEAFF; size: NA; D: TRBD1; V: TRBV29-1; J: TRBJ1-1
CDR3: CASSLGGSRQETQYF; size: many; D: NA; V: TRBV11-2; J: TRBJ2-5
CDR3: CAISDLGGLNYEQYF; size: many; D: NA; V: TRBV10-3; J: TRBJ2-7
CDR3: CASSSTGQGDTEAFF; size: many; D: TRBD1; V: TRBV13; J: TRBJ1-1
CDR3: CASSKPGQGTGANVLTF; size: NA; D: TRBD1; V: TRBV12-3/TRBV12-4; J: TRBJ2-6
CDR3: CSVEGVQFTDTQYF; size: few; D: NA; V: TRBV29-1; J: TRBJ2-3
CDR3: CASSRGVKLNSPLHF; size: NA; D: NA; V: TRBV19; J: TRBJ1-6
CDR3: CSARRTGGGSNQPQHF; size: many; D: TRBD1; V: TRBV20-1; J: TRBJ1-5
CDR3: CASSGGLAGVSTQYF; size: many; D: TRBD2; V: TRBV12-3/TRBV12-4; J: TRBJ2-3
CDR3: CATNRRKPVRVDYEQYF; size: many; D: NA; V: TRBV24-1; J: TRBJ2-7
CDR3: CASSLERFHTQYF; size: NA; D: NA; V: TRBV7-2; J: TRBJ2-3
CDR3: CASSAGNGWNTEAFF; size: many; D: NA; V: TRBV6-1; J: TRBJ1-1
CDR3: CASTGTSGRYEQYF; size: many; D: TRBD2; V: TRBV2; J: TRBJ2-7
CDR3: CASSFSDRQYTF; size: NA; D: NA; V: TRBV28; J: TRBJ1-2